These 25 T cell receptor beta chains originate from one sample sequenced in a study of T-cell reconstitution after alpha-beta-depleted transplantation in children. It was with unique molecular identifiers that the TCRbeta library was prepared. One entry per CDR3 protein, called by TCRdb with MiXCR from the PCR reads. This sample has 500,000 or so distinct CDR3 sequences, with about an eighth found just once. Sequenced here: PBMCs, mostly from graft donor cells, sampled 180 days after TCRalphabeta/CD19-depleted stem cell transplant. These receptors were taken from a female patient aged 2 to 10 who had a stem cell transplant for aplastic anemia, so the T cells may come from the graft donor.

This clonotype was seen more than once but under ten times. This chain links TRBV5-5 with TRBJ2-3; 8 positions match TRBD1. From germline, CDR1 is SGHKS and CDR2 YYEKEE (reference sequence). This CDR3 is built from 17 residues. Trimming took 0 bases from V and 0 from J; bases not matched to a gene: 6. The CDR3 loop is CASSLAGTGISTDTQYF. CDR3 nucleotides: TGTGCCAGCAGCTTGGCCGGGACAGGTATAAGCACAGATACGCAGTATTTT.

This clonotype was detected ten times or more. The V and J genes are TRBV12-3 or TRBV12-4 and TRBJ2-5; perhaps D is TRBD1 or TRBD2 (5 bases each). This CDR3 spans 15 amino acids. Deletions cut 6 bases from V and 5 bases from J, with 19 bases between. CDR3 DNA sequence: TGTGCCAGCAGCCCACTAAGGGGAGAGCAGGAGACCCAGTACTTC. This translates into CASSPLRGEQETQYF.

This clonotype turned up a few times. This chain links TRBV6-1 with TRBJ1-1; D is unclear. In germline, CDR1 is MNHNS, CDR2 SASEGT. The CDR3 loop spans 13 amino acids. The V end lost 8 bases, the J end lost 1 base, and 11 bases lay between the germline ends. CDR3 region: CASRAGSNTEAFF. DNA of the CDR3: TGTGCCAGCCGGGCCGGGTCGAACACTGAAGCTTTCTTT.

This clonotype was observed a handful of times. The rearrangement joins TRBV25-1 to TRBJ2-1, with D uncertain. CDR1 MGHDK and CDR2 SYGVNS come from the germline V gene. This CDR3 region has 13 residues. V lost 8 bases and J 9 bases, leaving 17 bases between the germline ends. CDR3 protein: CASQSSARAEQFF. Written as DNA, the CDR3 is TGTGCCAGCCAATCCTCGGCCCGGGCTGAGCAGTTCTTC.

The CDR3 loop is CASSLGQVNGYTF. CDR3 in DNA: TGCGCCAGCAGCTTGGGACAGGTCAATGGCTACACCTTC. The chain carries TRBV5-1 and TRBJ1-2; D is perhaps TRBD1 (6 bases). CDR3 length: 13 residues. Per germline, CDR1 SGHRS and CDR2 YFSETQ. V was clipped by 0 bases and J by 6 bases, with 9 bases between them.

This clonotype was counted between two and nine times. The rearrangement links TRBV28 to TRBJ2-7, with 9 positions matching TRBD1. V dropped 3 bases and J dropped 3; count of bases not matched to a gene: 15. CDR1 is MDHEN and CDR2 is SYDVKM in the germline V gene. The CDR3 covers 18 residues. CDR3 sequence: CASSLDSTPGQGLYEQYF. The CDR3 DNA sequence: TGTGCCAGCAGTTTGGATTCAACACCGGGACAGGGACTCTACGAGCAGTACTTC.

The CDR3, as DNA: TGTGCCAGCAGCCCAAACCGCAGGGGGCACTACGAGCAGTACTTC. The encoded protein is CASSPNRRGHYEQYF. The chain carries TRBV7-6 and TRBJ2-7, with 8 positions matching TRBD1. V was pared by 5 bases and J by 3 bases, with 9 bases of the junction left unmatched. Germline V gene sequence: CDR1 SGHVS, CDR2 FNYEAQ. The CDR3 is 15 residues long.

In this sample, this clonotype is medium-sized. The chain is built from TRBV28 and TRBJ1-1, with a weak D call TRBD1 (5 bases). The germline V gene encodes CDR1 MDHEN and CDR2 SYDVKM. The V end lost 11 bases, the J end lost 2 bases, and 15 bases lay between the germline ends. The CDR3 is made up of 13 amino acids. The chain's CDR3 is CALKGHVNTEAFF. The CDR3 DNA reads TGTGCCCTTAAAGGACATGTAAACACTGAAGCTTTCTTT.

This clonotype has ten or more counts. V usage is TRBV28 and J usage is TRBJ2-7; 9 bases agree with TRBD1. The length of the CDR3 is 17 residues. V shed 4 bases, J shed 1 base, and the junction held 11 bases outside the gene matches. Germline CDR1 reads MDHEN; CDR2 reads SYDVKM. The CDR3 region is CASSSFSWGQGSYEQYF. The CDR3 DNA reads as TGTGCCAGCAGTTCCTTTTCTTGGGGACAGGGTTCCTACGAGCAGTACTTC.

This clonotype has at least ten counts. CDR3 loop: CSAVTGRSYEQYF. The CDR3 DNA reads TGCAGCGCTGTGACAGGGCGCTCCTACGAGCAGTACTTC. This rearrangement joins TRBV29-1 to TRBJ2-7; 7 bases match TRBD1. With 7 bases clipped from V and 0 bases from J, the junction kept 6 bases outside the gene matches. Germline V gives CDR1 SQVTM, CDR2 ANQGSEA. The CDR3 covers 13 residues.

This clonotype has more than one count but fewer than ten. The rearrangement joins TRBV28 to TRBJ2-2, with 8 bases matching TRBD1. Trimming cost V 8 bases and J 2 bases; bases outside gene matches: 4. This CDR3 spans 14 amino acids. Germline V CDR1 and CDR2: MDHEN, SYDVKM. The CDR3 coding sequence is TGTGCCAGCTCGGGACAGGTTAACACCGGGGAGCTGTTTTTT. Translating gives CASSGQVNTGELFF.

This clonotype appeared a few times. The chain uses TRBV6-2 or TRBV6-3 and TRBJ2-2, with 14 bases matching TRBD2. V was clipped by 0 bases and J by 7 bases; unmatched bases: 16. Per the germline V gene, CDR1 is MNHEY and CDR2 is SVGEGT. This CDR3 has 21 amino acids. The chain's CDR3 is CASSYSASTRLAGGQVGELFF. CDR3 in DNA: TGTGCCAGCAGTTACTCGGCCTCAACTCGACTAGCGGGAGGGCAGGTCGGGGAGCTGTTTTTT.

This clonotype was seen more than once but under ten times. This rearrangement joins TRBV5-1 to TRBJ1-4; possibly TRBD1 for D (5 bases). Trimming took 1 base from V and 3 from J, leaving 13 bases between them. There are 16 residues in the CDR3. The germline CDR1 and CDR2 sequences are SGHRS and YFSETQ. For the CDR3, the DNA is TGCGCCAGCAGCTTGAGCAGGGCAGCCTCTAATGAAAAACTGTTTTTT. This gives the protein CASSLSRAASNEKLFF.

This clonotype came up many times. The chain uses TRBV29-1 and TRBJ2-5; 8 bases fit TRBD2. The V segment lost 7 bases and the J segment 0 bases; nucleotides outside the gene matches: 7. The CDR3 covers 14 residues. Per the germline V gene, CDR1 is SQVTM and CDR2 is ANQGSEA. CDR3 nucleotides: TGCAGCGGCCTGAAGCGGGAGAACCAAGAGACCCAGTACTTC. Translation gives CSGLKRENQETQYF. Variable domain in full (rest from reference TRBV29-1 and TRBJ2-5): SAVISQKPSRDICQRGTSLTIQCQVDSQVTMMFWYRQQPGQSLTLIATANQGSEATYESGFVIDKFPISRPNLTFSTLTVSNMSPEDSSIYLCSGLKRENQETQYFGPGTRLLVL.

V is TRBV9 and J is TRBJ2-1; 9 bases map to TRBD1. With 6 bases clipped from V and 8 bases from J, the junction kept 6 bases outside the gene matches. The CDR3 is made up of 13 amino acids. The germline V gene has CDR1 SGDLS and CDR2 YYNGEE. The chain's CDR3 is CASTRDRVDEQFF. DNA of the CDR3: TGTGCCAGCACCAGGGACAGGGTAGATGAGCAGTTCTTC.

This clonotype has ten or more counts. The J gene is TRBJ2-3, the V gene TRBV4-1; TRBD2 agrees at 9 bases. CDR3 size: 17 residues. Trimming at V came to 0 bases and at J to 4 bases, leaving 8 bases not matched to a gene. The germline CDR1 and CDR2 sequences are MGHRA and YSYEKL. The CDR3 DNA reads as TGCGCCAGCAGCCAAGATTTTCCTAGCGGGACTCCAGATACGCAGTATTTT. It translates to CASSQDFPSGTPDTQYF.

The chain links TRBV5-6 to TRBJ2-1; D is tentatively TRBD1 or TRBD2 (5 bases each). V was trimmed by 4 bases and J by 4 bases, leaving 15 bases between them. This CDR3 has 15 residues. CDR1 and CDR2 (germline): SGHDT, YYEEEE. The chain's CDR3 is CASSPGPLVYNEQFF. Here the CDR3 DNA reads TGTGCCAGCAGCCCGGGACCTCTGGTTTACAATGAGCAGTTCTTC.

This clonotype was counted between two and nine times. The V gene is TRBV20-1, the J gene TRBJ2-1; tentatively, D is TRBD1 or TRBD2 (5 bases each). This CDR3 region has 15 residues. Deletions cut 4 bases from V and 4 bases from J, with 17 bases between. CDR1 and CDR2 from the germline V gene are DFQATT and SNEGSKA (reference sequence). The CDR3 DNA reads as TGCAGTGCTACCGAGGGGAGCGGACTTTACAATGAGCAGTTCTTC. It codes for CSATEGSGLYNEQFF.

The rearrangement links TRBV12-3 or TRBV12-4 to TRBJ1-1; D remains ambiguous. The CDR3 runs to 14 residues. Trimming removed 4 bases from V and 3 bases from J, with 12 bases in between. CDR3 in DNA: TGTGCCAGCAGTTGGTCCTGGCGGGACACTGAAGCTTTCTTT. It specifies CASSWSWRDTEAFF.

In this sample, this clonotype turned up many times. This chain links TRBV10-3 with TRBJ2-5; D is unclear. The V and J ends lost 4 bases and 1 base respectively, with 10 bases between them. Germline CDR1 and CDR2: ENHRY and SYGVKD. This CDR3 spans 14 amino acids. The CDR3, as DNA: TGTGCCATCAGTGGCTCGGCCTTCCAAGAGACCCAGTACTTC. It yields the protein CAISGSAFQETQYF.

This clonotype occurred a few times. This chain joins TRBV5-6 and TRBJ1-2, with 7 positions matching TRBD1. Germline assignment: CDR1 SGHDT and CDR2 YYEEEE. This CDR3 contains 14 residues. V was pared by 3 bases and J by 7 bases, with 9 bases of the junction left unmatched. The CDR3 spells CASSYNRGRAGYTF. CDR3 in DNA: TGTGCCAGCAGCTATAACAGGGGCAGGGCTGGCTACACCTTC.

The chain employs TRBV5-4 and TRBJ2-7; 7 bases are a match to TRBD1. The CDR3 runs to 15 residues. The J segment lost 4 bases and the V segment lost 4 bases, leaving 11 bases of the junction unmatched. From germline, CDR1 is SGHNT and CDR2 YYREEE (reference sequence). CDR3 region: CASSPGPGTVYEQYV. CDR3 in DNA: TGTGCCAGCAGCCCCGGTCCCGGGACAGTTTACGAGCAGTACGTC.

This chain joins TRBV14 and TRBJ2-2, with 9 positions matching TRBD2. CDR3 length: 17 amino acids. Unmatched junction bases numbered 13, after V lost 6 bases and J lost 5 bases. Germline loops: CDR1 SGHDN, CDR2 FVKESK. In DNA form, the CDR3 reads TGTGCCAGCAGAAGAAGGGGGGCTAGCGGGAAGACCGGGGAGCTGTTTTTT. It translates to CASRRRGASGKTGELFF. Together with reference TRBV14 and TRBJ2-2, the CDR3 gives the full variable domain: EAGVTQFPSHSVIEKGQTVTLRCDPISGHDNLYWYRRVMGKEIKFLLHFVKESKQDESGMPNNRFLAERTGGTYSTLKVQPAELEDSGVYFCASRRRGASGKTGELFFGEGSRLTVL.

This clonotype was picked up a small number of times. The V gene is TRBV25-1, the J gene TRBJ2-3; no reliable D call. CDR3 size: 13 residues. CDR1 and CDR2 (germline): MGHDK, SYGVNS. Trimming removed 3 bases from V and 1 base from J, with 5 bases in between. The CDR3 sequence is CASSDAGTDTQYF. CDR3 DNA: TGTGCCAGCAGTGATGCCGGCACAGATACGCAGTATTTT.

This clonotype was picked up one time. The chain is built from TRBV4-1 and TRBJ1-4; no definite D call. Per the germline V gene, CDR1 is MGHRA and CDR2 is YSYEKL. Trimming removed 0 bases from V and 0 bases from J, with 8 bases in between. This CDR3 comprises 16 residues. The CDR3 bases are TGCGCCAGCAGCCAAGAAGCCCTAACAACTAATGAAAAACTGTTTTTT. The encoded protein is CASSQEALTTNEKLFF.